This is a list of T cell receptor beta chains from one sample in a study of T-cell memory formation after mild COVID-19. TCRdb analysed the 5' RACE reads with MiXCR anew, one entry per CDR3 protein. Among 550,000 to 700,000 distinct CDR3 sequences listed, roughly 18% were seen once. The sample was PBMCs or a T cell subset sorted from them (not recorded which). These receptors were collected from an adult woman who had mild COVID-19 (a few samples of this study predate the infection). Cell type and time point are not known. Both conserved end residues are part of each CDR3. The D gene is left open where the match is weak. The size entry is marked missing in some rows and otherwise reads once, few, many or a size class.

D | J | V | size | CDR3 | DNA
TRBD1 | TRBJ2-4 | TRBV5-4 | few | CASSLGGRQGSIQYF | TGTGCCAGCAGCTTGGGGGGTCGACAGGGAAGTATTCAGTACTTC
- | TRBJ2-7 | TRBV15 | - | CATSRDSADSYYEQYF | TGTGCCACCAGCAGAGATTCGGCGGATTCGTACTACGAGCAGTACTTC
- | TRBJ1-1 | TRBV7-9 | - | CASSLVAPLNTEAFF | TGTGCCAGCAGCTTAGTGGCACCTCTGAACACTGAAGCTTTCTTT
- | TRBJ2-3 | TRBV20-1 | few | CSARKPGGGSTDTQYF | TGCAGTGCTAGGAAACCAGGGGGAGGGAGCACAGATACGCAGTATTTT
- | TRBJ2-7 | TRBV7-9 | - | CASSRGSAGSRNEQYF | TGTGCCAGCAGCCGAGGGTCGGCAGGTAGTAGAAACGAGCAGTACTTC
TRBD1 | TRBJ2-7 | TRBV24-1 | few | CATSDTGQGSTYEQYF | TGTGCCACCAGTGATACCGGACAGGGGTCAACCTACGAGCAGTACTTC
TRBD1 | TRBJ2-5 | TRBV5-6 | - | CASSPRDRGRTQYF | TGTGCCAGCAGCCCCCGGGACAGGGGGCGGACCCAGTACTTC
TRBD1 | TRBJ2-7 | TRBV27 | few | CASREDREDRYEQYF | TGTGCCAGCAGGGAGGACAGGGAAGATCGGTACGAGCAGTACTTC
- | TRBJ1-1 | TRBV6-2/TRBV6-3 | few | CASTVDSLGTEAFF | TGTGCCAGCACCGTAGACAGCTTAGGGACTGAAGCTTTCTTT
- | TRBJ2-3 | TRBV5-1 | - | CASNGGVSTDTQYF | TGCGCCAGCAACGGGGGTGTTAGCACAGATACGCAGTATTTT
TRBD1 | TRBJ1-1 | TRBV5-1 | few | CASSPGTGETEAFF | TGCGCCAGCAGCCCAGGGACAGGGGAGACTGAAGCTTTCTTT
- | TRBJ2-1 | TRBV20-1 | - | CSARDQVGTTSSYNEQFF | TGCAGTGCTAGAGACCAGGTCGGGACCACGAGCTCCTACAATGAGCAGTTCTTC
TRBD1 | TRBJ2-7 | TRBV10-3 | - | CAISDSSRQGLLYEQYF | TGTGCCATCAGTGATAGTTCTAGACAGGGTCTACTCTACGAGCAGTACTTC
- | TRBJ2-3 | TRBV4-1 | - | CASSQVADTDTQYF | TGCGCCAGCAGCCAAGTTGCGGACACAGATACGCAGTATTTT
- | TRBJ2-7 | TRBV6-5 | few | CASSLRVPASYEQYF | TGTGCCAGCAGTCTAAGGGTTCCAGCGTCCTACGAGCAGTACTTC
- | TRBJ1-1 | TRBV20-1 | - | CSARRGPEAFF | TGCAGTGCTAGACGAGGGCCTGAAGCTTTCTTT
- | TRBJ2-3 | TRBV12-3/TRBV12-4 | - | CASSWGAAGADTQYF | TGTGCCAGCAGTTGGGGGGCGGCCGGCGCAGATACGCAGTATTTT
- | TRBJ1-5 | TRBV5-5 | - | CASSPRTIRDAEPQHF | TGTGCCAGCAGCCCCAGAACTATCAGGGACGCGGAGCCCCAGCATTTT
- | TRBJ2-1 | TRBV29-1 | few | CSVEPKPRKLTSLPYNEQFF | TGCAGCGTTGAACCCAAGCCCCGGAAGCTCACTAGCTTACCTTACAATGAGCAGTTCTTC
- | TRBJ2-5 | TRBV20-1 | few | CSARVGGDRETQYF | TGCAGTGCTAGAGTTGGAGGGGACCGAGAGACCCAGTACTTC
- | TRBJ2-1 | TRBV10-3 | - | CAISESKGSNEQFF | TGTGCCATCAGTGAGTCGAAAGGTTCCAATGAGCAGTTCTTC
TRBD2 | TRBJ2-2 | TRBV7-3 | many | CASSPGLAGAGELFF | TGTGCCAGCAGCCCGGGACTAGCGGGGGCCGGGGAGCTGTTTTTT
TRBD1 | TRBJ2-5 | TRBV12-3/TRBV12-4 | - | CASSPAARTGVKTQYF | TGTGCCAGCAGCCCTGCCGCGCGGACAGGGGTTAAGACCCAGTACTTC
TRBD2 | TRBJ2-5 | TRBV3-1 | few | CASSQMRPGLAEETQYF | TGTGCCAGCAGCCAAATGCGACCGGGACTAGCGGAAGAGACCCAGTACTTC
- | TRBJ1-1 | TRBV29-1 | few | CSTIKGVNTEAFF | TGCAGTACCATCAAAGGAGTGAACACTGAAGCTTTCTTT
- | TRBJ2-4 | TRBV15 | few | CATSRAQLAKNIQYF | TGTGCCACCAGCAGAGCGCAGTTAGCCAAAAACATTCAGTACTTC
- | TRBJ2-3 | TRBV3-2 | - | CASSQDLSERSAGGAMGTDTQYF | TGTGCCAGCAGCCAAGATCTATCTGAGAGGTCGGCCGGGGGAGCGATGGGCACAGATACGCAGTATTTT
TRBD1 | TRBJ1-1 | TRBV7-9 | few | CASSLEVGTGNTEAFF | TGTGCCAGCAGCTTAGAGGTTGGGACAGGGAACACTGAAGCTTTCTTT
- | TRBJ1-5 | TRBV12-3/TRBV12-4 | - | CASSLASAHNQPQHF | TGTGCCAGCAGTTTAGCTTCCGCTCACAATCAGCCCCAGCATTTT
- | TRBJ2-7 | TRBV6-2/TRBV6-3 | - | CASVWRASYEQYF | TGTGCCAGCGTTTGGAGGGCGTCCTACGAGCAGTACTTC
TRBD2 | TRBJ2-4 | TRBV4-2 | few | CASSQPSRGGSGNIQYF | TGTGCCAGCAGCCAACCCAGTCGGGGGGGCAGTGGAAACATTCAGTACTTC
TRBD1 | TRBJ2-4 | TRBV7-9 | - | CASSLGAGQDRYF | TGTGCCAGCAGCTTAGGGGCGGGACAGGATCGGTACTTC
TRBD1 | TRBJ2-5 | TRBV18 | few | CASQTGGEETQYF | TGTGCCAGCCAGACAGGGGGCGAGGAGACCCAGTACTTC
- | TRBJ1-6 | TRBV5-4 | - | CASSLGGPGSYNSPLHF | TGTGCCAGCAGCTTGGGTGGCCCTGGTTCCTATAATTCACCCCTCCACTTT
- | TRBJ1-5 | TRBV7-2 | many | CASSFSGQTGQPQHF | TGTGCCAGCAGCTTCAGTGGACAGACAGGTCAGCCCCAGCATTTT
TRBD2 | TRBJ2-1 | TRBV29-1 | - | CSGRTSSYNEQFF | TGCAGCGGGAGGACTAGCTCCTACAATGAGCAGTTCTTC
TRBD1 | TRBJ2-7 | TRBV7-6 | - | CASSLEDRGSYEQYF | TGTGCCAGCAGCTTAGAGGACAGGGGCTCCTACGAGCAGTACTTC
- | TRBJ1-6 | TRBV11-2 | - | CASSPTAGSYNSPLHF | TGTGCCAGCAGCCCTACGGCTGGCTCCTATAATTCACCCCTCCACTTT
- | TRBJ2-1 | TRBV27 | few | CASSLGMAHNEQFF | TGTGCCAGCAGTTTAGGGATGGCTCACAATGAGCAGTTCTTC
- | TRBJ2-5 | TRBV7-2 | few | CASSNSIQETQYF | TGTGCCAGCAGCAACAGCATCCAAGAGACCCAGTACTTC
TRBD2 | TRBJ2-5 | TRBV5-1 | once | CASSGSGNFGETQYF | TGCGCCAGCAGCGGGAGCGGGAACTTTGGAGAGACCCAGTACTTC